This TCR beta chain appears in the sequencing data of a study of cytomegalovirus exposure and HLA in healthy donors. This CDR3 comprises 15 residues. Germline V gives CDR1 PRHDT, CDR2 FYEKMQ (reference sequence). Trimming removed 3 bases from V and 6 bases from J; junction bases left unmatched: 4. The PCR made use of 60 Vbeta and 13 Jbeta primers. This table comes from immunoSEQ multiplex PCR, and its TCRdb copy is limited to in-frame clones, with some not included. The sample contains about 110,000 clones, over 60% of which appear only once. As for this clone: The target antigen is unknown.

The study's findings and limits: Through in vitro validation, three CMV-associated chains were shown to be specific for CMV antigens.

The sequence came from a man aged 18 to 30 in good health and CMV-seropositive. Sequencing was performed on PBMCs. The V gene is TRBV13, the J gene TRBJ1-5, with 11 nucleotides matching TRBD1. CDR3 sequence: CASSLGQGGGQPQHF. The CDR3, as DNA: TGTGCCAGCAGCTTGGGACAGGGGGGCGGTCAGCCCCAGCATTTT.